The 9 T cell receptor beta chains below all came from one sample that was sequenced in a study of blood T cell repertoires in COVID-19. Some clones are missing from TCRdb's copy, which holds only in-frame ones; the method was immunoSEQ multiplex PCR. The sample lists about 290,000 clones, just under 90% occurring once. The sequenced material came from peripheral blood. These TCRs come from a woman in her twenties or thirties with COVID-19, enrolled during active disease.

The V gene is TRBV10-3, the J gene TRBJ1-2, with TRBD1 matching over 10 bases. From germline, CDR1 is ENHRY and CDR2 SYGVKD. V trimming: 6 bases; J trimming: 2 bases; junction bases outside the gene matches: 3. The CDR3 runs to 14 residues. CDR3 region: CAISRTGGNYGYTF. CDR3 sequence (DNA): TGTGCCATCAGCCGGACAGGGGGGAACTATGGCTACACCTTC.

This clone occurred a few times. The chain combines TRBV6-5 with TRBJ1-2; D is unresolved. The ends were cut back, 6 bases at V and 0 bases at J, with 11 bases in the middle. The germline CDR1 and CDR2 sequences are MNHEY and SVGAGI. CDR3 length: 14 amino acids. CDR3 sequence: CASSDPGTNYGYTF. DNA of the CDR3: TGTGCCAGCAGCGACCCCGGGACTAACTATGGCTACACCTTC.

Turning to this clone: This sample includes further DNA sequences coding for the same CDR3. The rearrangement uses TRBV3-1 (or the pseudogene TRBV3-2) and TRBJ2-1, with a possible D match to TRBD1 (5 bases). This CDR3 region has 13 residues. V lost 3 bases and J lost 5, with 8 bases in between. From germline, CDR1 is LGHDT and CDR2 YNNKEL (reference sequence). The CDR3 DNA sequence: TGTGCCAGCAGCCAGGACAACAACAATGAGCAGTTCTTC. This gives the protein CASSQDNNNEQFF.

V usage is TRBV7-2 and J usage is TRBJ1-2; weak D call: TRBD1 (5 bases). Deletions cut 7 bases from V and 5 bases from J, with 8 bases between. The CDR3 covers 11 residues. Germline V gives CDR1 SGHTA, CDR2 FQGNSA. CDR3: CASKGFYGYTF. CDR3 bases: TGTGCCAGCAAGGGGTTTTATGGCTACACCTTC.

The chain carries TRBV29-1 and TRBJ2-5; D remains unclear. The CDR3 has 12 residues. Germline V gene sequence: CDR1 SQVTM, CDR2 ANQGSEA. The V end was cut by 5 bases, the J end by 5 bases, with 12 bases between. CDR3 region: CSVPSAIETQYF. The CDR3 nucleotides read TGCAGCGTTCCTAGTGCGATCGAGACCCAGTACTTC.

The V and J genes are TRBV27 and TRBJ1-2; 7 bases map to TRBD1. Per the germline V gene, CDR1 is MNHEY and CDR2 is SMNVEV (reference sequence). Trimming at V came to 6 bases and at J to 5 bases, leaving 9 bases not matched to a gene. The CDR3 length is 14 residues. CDR3 sequence reads: CASRLHEGAYGYTF. The CDR3 DNA follows: TGTGCCAGCAGGCTCCACGAGGGGGCTTATGGCTACACCTTC.

This CDR3 is CASSQEGSGQATTHNEQFF. The CDR3 coding sequence is TGCGCCAGCAGCCAAGAAGGATCAGGACAGGCGACCACCCACAATGAGCAGTTCTTC. V usage is TRBV4-1 and J usage is TRBJ2-1, with 7 bases identical to TRBD1. Germline V gene lookup returns CDR1 MGHRA and CDR2 YSYEKL. CDR3 length: 19 amino acids. After removal of 0 bases from V and 5 bases from J, the junction contained 16 bases not matched to a gene.

The chain has TRBV5-1 and TRBJ1-2, with 8 bases lining up with TRBD1. The CDR3 contains 14 residues. J gave up 4 bases and V 4 bases, and 6 bases lay outside the gene matches. Looked up from germline, CDR1 is SGHRS and CDR2 is YFSETQ. CDR3 residues: CASSDGQGGYGYTF. CDR3 coding DNA: TGCGCCAGCAGCGACGGACAGGGTGGCTATGGCTACACCTTC.

This chain uses TRBV2 with TRBJ1-3; D remains unclear. This CDR3 contains 15 residues. CDR1 SNHLY and CDR2 FYNNEI come from the germline V gene. V lost 3 bases and J lost 0, with 9 bases in between. The CDR3 coding sequence is TGTGCCAGCAGTGACCGAGGTTACTCTGGAAACACCATATATTTT. The encoded protein is CASSDRGYSGNTIYF. Using reference TRBV2 and TRBJ1-3 for the parts outside the CDR3, the full variable domain is EPEVTQTPSHQVTQMGQEVILRCVPISNHLYFYWYRQILGQKVEFLVSFYNNEISEKSEIFDDQFSVERPDGSNFTLKIRSTKLEDSAMYFCASSDRGYSGNTIYFGEGSWLTVV.